The text below deals with one TCR beta chain. A Seattle source enrolled patients during active infection and followed them longitudinally. This entry belongs to a study of blood T cell repertoires in COVID-19. Study processing details: Researchers report that nucleated cell counts were estimated from reference gene primer amplification. Only in-frame clones appear in the TCRdb table, and some are missing; sequencing was by immunoSEQ multiplex PCR. The V and J calls and clone size are taken from that table; D and trimming were inferred from the DNA. The sample lists under 250,000 clones, 92% seen once, with around 0.84% in the top ten. The CDR3 is 15 amino acids. The germline V gene encodes CDR1 ENHRY and CDR2 SYGVKD. The V and J ends lost 9 bases and 1 base, in that order; junction bases with no gene match: 4.

What was sequenced was peripheral blood. The chain carries TRBV10-3 and TRBJ2-6; 9 bases fit TRBD2. This sequence was found in a man between 60 and 75 years old with COVID-19, enrolled during active disease. CDR3 DNA sequence: TGTGCCATGAGCGGGGGGAATTCTGGGGCCAACGTCCTGACTTTC. It yields the protein CAMSGGNSGANVLTF.